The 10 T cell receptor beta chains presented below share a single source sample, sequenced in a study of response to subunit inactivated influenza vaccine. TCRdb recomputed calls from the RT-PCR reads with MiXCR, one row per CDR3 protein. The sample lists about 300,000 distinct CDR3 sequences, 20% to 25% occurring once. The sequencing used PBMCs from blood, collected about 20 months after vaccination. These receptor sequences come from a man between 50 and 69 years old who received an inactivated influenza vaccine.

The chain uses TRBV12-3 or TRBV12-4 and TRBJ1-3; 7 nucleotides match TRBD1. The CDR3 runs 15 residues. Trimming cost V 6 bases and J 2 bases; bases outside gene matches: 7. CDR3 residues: CASSLTGLAGNTIYF. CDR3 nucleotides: TGTGCCAGCAGCTTGACAGGGCTGGCTGGAAACACCATATATTTT.

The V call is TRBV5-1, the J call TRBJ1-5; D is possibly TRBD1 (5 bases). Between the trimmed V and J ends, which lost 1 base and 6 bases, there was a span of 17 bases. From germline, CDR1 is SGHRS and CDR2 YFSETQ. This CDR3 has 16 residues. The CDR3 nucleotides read TGCGCCAGCAGCTTGTCCCCCGGGACTGCAACTCAGCCCCAGCATTTT. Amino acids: CASSLSPGTATQPQHF.

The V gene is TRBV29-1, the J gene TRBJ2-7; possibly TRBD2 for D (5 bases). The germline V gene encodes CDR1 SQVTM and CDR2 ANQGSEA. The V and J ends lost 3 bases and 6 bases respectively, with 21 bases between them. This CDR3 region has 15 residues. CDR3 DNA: TGCAGCGTTGAGGTGTTTCTACCGGGTGGAGGCGAGCAGTACTTC. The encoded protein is CSVEVFLPGGGEQYF.

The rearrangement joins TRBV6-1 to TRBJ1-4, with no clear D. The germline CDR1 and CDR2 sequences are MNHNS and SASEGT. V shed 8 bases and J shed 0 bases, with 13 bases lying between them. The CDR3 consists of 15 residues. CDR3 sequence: CASAASFATNEKLFF. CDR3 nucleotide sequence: TGTGCCAGCGCCGCTAGCTTTGCAACTAATGAAAAACTGTTTTTT.

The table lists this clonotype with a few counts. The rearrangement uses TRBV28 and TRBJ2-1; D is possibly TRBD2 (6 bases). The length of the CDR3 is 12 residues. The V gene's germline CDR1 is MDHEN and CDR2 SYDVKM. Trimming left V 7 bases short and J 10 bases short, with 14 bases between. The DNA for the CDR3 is TGTGCCAGCACCAGGAGGGCTGGGGAGCAGTTCTTC. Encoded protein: CASTRRAGEQFF.

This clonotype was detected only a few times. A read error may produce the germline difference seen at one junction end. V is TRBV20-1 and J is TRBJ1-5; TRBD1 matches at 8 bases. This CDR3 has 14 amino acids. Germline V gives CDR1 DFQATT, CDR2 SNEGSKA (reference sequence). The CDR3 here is CSATRGRFNLPQHF. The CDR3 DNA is TGCAGTGCTACCAGGGGGCGATTTAATCTGCCCCAGCATTTT.

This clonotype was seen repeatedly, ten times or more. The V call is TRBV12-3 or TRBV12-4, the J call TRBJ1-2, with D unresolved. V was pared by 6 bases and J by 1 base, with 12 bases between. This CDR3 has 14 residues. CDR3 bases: TGTGCCAGCAGCCCCGGAGGGAGTAACTATGGCTACACCTTC. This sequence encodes CASSPGGSNYGYTF.

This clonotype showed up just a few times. DNA for the CDR3: TGTGCCAGCAGTTACTCCCCGCGGGAGGTTCTCTACGAGCAGTACTTC. It translates to CASSYSPREVLYEQYF. This chain uses TRBV6-2 or TRBV6-3 with TRBJ2-7; 8 bases are shared with TRBD2. The germline V gene has CDR1 MNHEY and CDR2 SVGEGT. This CDR3 has 16 residues. V trimming: 0 bases; J trimming: 3 bases; junction bases outside the gene matches: 7.

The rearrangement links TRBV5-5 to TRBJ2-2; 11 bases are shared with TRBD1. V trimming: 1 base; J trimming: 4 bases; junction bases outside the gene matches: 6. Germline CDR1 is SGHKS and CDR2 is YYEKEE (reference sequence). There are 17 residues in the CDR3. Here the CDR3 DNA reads TGTGCCAGCAGCTTGTGGACAGGGGGCGCGGGCACCGGGGAGCTGTTTTTT. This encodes CASSLWTGGAGTGELFF.

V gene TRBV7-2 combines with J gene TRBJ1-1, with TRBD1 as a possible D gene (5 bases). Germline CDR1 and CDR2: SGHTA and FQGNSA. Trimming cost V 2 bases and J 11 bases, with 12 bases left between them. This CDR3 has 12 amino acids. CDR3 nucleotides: TGTGCCAGCAGCTTACAGGGAGGAGGGGCTTTCTTT. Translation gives CASSLQGGGAFF.